These 9 T cell receptor beta chains share one sample of origin, sequenced in a study of T cells in localized non-small cell lung cancer. This table comes from immunoSEQ multiplex PCR, and its TCRdb copy is limited to in-frame clones, with some not included. The data contain about 36,000 clones, around 90% of them singletons. Here the sequenced sample was peripheral blood, taken before any cancer treatment. The receptors here all came from a woman between 40 and 69 years old with stage I lung adenocarcinoma.

A few counts support this clone. This rearrangement joins TRBV15 to TRBJ1-5; maybe TRBD1 (6 bases). Trimming removed 7 bases from V and 4 bases from J, with 17 bases in between. Germline lookup yields CDR1 LNHNV and CDR2 YYDKDF (reference sequence). This CDR3 has 15 amino acids. The CDR3 DNA sequence: TGTGCCACCAAGACAGGTCCCACGTCTAATCAGCCCCAGCATTTT. This gives the protein CATKTGPTSNQPQHF.

The chain's CDR3 is CASSEIRDVYNEQFF. The CDR3 bases are TGTGCCAGCAGCGAAATCCGGGACGTATACAATGAGCAGTTCTTC. The rearrangement uses TRBV11-3 and TRBJ2-1; D possibly uses TRBD1 or TRBD2 (5 bases each). The CDR3 consists of 15 residues. V gave up 5 bases and J gave up 4 bases, with 15 bases separating them. Germline CDR1 reads SGHNT; CDR2 reads YENEEA.

The chain is built from TRBV28 and TRBJ2-7, with 13 positions matching TRBD2. There are 14 residues in the CDR3. Germline trimming cut 6 bases from V and 2 bases from J; bases unmatched to any gene: 1. Germline-derived CDR1 and CDR2 are MDHEN and SYDVKM. CDR3 region: CASRLAGGAYEQYF. The CDR3 nucleotides read TGTGCCAGCAGACTAGCGGGGGGGGCCTACGAGCAGTACTTC. The full variable domain, with the rest looked up from reference TRBV28 and TRBJ2-7, is DVKVTQSSRYLVKRTGEKVFLECVQDMDHENMFWYRQDPGLGLRLIYFSYDVKMKEKGDIPEGYSVSREKKERFSLILESASTNQTSMYLCASRLAGGAYEQYFGPGTRLTVT.

This sequence joins TRBV5-1 and TRBJ2-3; 9 nucleotides match TRBD2. Germline lookup yields CDR1 SGHRS and CDR2 YFSETQ. This CDR3 spans 15 amino acids. V shed 3 bases and J 3 bases; nucleotides not matched to a gene: 5. The CDR3 bases are TGCGCCAGCAGCTGGGCGGGACTAGCTACAGATACGCAGTATTTT. Protein: CASSWAGLATDTQYF.

The V and J genes are TRBV4-1 and TRBJ2-4; TRBD1 aligns across 8 bases. V lost 4 bases and J lost 0; bases outside the gene matches: 5. Germline CDR1 MGHRA, CDR2 YSYEKL. The CDR3 has 16 amino acids. CDR3 in DNA: TGCGCCAGCAGCCCCCGGACAGGGCTAGCCAAAAACATTCAGTACTTC. It encodes CASSPRTGLAKNIQYF.

V is TRBV10-3 and J is TRBJ1-2; D is undetermined. V was clipped by 2 bases and J by 0 bases, with 10 bases between them. This CDR3 region has 15 residues. Germline values: CDR1 ENHRY, CDR2 SYGVKD. CDR3 sequence (DNA): TGTGCCATCAGTGAGAGAGACACTCCTAACTATGGCTACACCTTC. Its translation is CAISERDTPNYGYTF.

V is TRBV28 and J is TRBJ2-7, with D hard to call. V shed 2 bases and J shed 3 bases, with 2 bases lying between them. Looked up from germline, CDR1 is MDHEN and CDR2 is SYDVKM. This CDR3 comprises 11 residues. The CDR3 loop is CASSLGYEQYF. The DNA of the CDR3 is TGTGCCAGCAGTTTAGGCTACGAGCAGTACTTC.

In its sample, this clone was seen a few times. In DNA, the CDR3 is TGTGCCAGCAGCACACAGGGGAACACTGAAGCTTTCTTT. Amino acid sequence: CASSTQGNTEAFF. The chain carries TRBV9 and TRBJ1-1; tentative D call: TRBD1 (6 bases). The CDR3 is 13 amino acids. The germline V gene encodes CDR1 SGDLS and CDR2 YYNGEE. Trimming took off 4 bases at V and 1 base at J, with 8 bases between the two ends.

A remark on this clone: Other DNA sequences in the sample encode the same CDR3. This sequence joins TRBV25-1 and TRBJ2-5; a weak D match, TRBD1 (6 bases). V dropped 6 bases and J dropped 5 bases, with 10 bases sitting between them. CDR1 MGHDK and CDR2 SYGVNS come from the germline V gene. CDR3 length: 12 residues. CDR3 in amino acids: CASRHRAETQYF. The CDR3 coding sequence is TGTGCCAGCAGGCACAGGGCCGAGACCCAGTACTTC.